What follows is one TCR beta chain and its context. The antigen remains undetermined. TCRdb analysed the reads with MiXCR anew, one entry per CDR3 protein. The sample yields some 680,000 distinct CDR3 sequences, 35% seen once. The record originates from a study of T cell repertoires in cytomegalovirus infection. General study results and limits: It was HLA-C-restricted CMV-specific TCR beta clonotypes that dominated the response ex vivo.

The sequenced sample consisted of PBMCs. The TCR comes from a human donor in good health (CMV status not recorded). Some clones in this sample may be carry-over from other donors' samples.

The CDR3 DNA reads as TGCGCCAGCAGCCAACCGGACAGGGGGCTACAGAACTATGGCTACACCTTC. This encodes CASSQPDRGLQNYGYTF. This chain joins TRBV4-1 and TRBJ1-2; the match to TRBD1 covers 11 bases. Germline CDR1 and CDR2: MGHRA and YSYEKL. The CDR3 length is 17 residues. V lost 2 bases and J lost 2; bases outside the gene matches: 7.